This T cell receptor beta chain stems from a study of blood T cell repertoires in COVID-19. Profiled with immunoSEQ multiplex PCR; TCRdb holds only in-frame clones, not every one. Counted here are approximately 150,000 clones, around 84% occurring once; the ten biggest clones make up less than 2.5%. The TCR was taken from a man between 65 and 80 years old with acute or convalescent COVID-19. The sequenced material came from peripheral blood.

CDR3 loop: CASSPREGGANEQFF. CDR3 nucleotide sequence: TGCGCCAGCAGCCCGCGAGAGGGGGGGGCGAATGAGCAGTTCTTC. The chain carries TRBV5-1 and TRBJ2-1; perhaps TRBD2 as D (7 bases). Germline V CDR1 and CDR2: SGHRS, YFSETQ. Trimming left V 4 bases short and J 7 bases short, with 18 bases between. This CDR3 comprises 15 residues. The whole variable domain, remainder taken from reference TRBV5-1 and TRBJ2-1, is KAGVTQTPRYLIKTRGQQVTLSCSPISGHRSVSWYQQTPGQGLQFLFEYFSETQRNKGNFPGRFSGRQFSNSRSEMNVSTLELGDSALYLCASSPREGGANEQFFGPGTRLTVL.